This T cell receptor beta chain is drawn from a study of identical twins. Regarding the study as a whole: Potential partial confounding of zero-insertion analyses by invariant MAIT and iNKT cells was noted. Those out-of-frame alpha sequences shared by twins showed an excess of low generation probability.

This clonotype has a handful of counts. The antigen is unknown. One end of the junction is discordant with germline, which a read error may explain. In germline, CDR1 is DFQATT, CDR2 SNEGSKA (reference sequence). This CDR3 has 14 residues. TCRdb re-called the 5' RACE reads with MiXCR, one entry per CDR3 protein. The table records 280,000 or so distinct CDR3 sequences, about 8.3% of them present only once. Separately, the same data were catalogued under a study of yellow fever vaccine responses in identical twins. This second study notes: Reported findings indicate that twins' vaccine T cell responses seemed partially convergent, partially personalized.

The chain employs TRBV20-1 and TRBJ2-1; D possibly corresponds to TRBD2 (6 bases). Sequencing used memory (CD45RO+) T cells sorted from blood. This sequence was found in a woman under 30 in good health. The CDR3 DNA sequence: TGCAGTGCGAGAGCCAGACTAGACTACAATGAGCAGTTCTTC. It translates to CSARARLDYNEQFF.